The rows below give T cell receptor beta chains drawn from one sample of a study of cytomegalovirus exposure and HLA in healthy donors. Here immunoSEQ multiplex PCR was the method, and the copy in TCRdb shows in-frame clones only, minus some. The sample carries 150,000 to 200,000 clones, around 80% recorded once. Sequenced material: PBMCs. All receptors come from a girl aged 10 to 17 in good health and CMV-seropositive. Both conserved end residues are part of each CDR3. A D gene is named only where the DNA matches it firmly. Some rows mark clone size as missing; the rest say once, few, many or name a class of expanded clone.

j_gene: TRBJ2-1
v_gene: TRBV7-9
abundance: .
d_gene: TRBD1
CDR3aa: CASSLVGTGPHNEQFF
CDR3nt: TGTGCCAGCAGCTTAGTGGGGACAGGACCCCACAATGAGCAGTTCTTC

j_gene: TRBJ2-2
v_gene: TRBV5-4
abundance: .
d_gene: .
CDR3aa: CASSYRAGSTGELFF
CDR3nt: TGTGCCAGCAGCTACAGGGCTGGGAGCACCGGGGAGCTGTTTTTT

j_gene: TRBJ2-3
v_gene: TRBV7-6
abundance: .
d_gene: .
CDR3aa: CASSFLFTGSTDTQYF
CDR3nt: TGTGCCAGCAGCTTTCTTTTTACGGGGTCCACAGATACGCAGTATTTT

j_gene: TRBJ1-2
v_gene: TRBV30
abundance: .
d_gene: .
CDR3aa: CAWTPGGGANGYTF
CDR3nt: TGTGCCTGGACCCCCGGTGGGGGCGCGAATGGCTACACCTTC

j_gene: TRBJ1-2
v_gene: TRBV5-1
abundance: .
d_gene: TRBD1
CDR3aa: CASSLVQGGPPYGYTF
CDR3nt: TGCGCCAGCAGCTTGGTCCAGGGGGGCCCCCCCTATGGCTACACCTTC

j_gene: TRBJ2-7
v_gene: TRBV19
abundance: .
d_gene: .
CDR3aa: CASSIRGYEQYF
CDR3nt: TGTGCCAGTAGTATCCGGGGCTACGAGCAGTACTTC

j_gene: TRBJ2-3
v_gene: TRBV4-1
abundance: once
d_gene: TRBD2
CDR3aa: CASSQEFGSSGGYTDTQYF
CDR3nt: TGCGCCAGCAGCCAAGAATTCGGATCTAGCGGGGGATACACAGATACGCAGTATTTT

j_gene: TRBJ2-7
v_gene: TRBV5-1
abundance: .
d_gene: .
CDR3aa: CASSLNTYEQYF
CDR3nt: TGCGCCAGCAGCTTGAACACCTACGAGCAGTACTTC

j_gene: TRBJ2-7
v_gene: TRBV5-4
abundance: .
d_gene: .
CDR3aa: CASSYGASRTYEQYF
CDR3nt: TGTGCCAGCAGCTATGGCGCGTCTAGAACCTACGAGCAGTACTTC

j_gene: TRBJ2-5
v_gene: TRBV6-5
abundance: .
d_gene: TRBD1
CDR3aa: CASSYTHRTGQETQYF
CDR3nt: TGTGCCAGCAGTTACACTCACAGGACAGGGCAAGAGACCCAGTACTTC

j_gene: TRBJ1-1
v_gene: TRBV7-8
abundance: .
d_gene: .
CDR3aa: CASSGQGLNTEAFF
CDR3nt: TGTGCCAGCAGCGGGCAGGGTCTGAACACTGAAGCTTTCTTT

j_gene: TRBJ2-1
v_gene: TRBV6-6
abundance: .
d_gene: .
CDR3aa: CASSPSRRQFF
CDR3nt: TGTGCCAGCAGTCCTTCCCGGAGGCAGTTCTTC

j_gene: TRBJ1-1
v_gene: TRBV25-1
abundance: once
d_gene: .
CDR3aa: CASSAPPDGEANTEAFF
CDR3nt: TGTGCCAGCAGTGCACCGCCCGACGGGGAGGCGAACACTGAAGCTTTCTTT

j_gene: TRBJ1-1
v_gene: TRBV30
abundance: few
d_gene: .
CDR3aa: CAWSHRENTEAFF
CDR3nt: TGTGCCTGGAGCCACCGGGAGAACACTGAAGCTTTCTTT

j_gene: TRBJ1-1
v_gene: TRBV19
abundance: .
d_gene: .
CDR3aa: CASSIVADMNTEAFF
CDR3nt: TGTGCCAGTAGTATAGTGGCCGACATGAACACTGAAGCTTTCTTT

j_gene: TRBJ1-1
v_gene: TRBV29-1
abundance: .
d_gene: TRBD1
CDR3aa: CSTTGGYTEAFF
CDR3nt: TGCAGCACGACAGGGGGGTACACTGAAGCTTTCTTT

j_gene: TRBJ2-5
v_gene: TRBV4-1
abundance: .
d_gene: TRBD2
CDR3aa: CASSLVAGLETQYF
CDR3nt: TGCGCCAGCAGCCTCGTAGCGGGGCTCGAGACCCAGTACTTC

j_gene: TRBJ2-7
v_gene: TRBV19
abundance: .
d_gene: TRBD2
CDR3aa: CASSIAENSGSEQYF
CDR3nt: TGTGCCAGTAGTATAGCAGAGAATAGCGGGAGCGAGCAGTACTTC

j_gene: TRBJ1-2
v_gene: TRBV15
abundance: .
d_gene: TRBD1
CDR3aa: CATSSSGQANYGYTF
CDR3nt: TGTGCCACCAGCAGCTCGGGACAGGCCAACTATGGCTACACCTTC

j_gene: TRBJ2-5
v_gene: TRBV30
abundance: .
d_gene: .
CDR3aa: CAWSAGLVETQYF
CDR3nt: TGTGCCTGGAGCGCGGGATTGGTGGAGACCCAGTACTTC

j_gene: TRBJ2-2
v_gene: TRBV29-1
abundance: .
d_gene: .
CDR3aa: CSVVLGSGELFF
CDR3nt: TGCAGCGTTGTTTTGGGCTCGGGGGAGCTGTTTTTT

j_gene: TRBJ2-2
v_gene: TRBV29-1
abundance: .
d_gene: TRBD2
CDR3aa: CSFFEGRVGAGELFF
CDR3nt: TGCAGCTTCTTTGAAGGGAGGGTTGGGGCCGGGGAGCTGTTTTTT

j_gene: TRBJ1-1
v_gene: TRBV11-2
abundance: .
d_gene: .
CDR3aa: CASSLEGGAEAFF
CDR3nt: TGTGCCAGCAGCTTAGAGGGGGGGGCTGAAGCTTTCTTT

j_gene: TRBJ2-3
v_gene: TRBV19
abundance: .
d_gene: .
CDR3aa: CASRAIAGTDTQYF
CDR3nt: TGTGCCAGTAGGGCGATAGCGGGCACAGATACGCAGTATTTT

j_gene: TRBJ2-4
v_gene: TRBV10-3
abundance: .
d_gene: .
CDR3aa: CAISEGAGTKNIQYF
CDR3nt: TGTGCCATCAGTGAGGGGGCAGGCACCAAAAACATTCAGTACTTC

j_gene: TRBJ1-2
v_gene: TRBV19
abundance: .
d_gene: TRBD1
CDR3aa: CASRPDRVHYGYTF
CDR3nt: TGTGCCAGCAGGCCGGACAGGGTTCACTATGGCTACACCTTC

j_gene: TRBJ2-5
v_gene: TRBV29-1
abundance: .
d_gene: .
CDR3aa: CSGALGRETQYF
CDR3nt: TGCAGCGGGGCCCTGGGGAGGGAGACCCAGTACTTC

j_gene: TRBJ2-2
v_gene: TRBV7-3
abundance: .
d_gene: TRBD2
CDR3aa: CASSLIGGVNTGELFF
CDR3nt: TGTGCCAGCAGCTTAATCGGGGGGGTTAACACCGGGGAGCTGTTTTTT

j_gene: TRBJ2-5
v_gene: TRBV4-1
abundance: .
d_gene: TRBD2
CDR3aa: CASSQEDQGLGGFETQYF
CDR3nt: TGCGCCAGCAGCCAAGAGGATCAAGGACTAGGCGGGTTTGAGACCCAGTACTTC

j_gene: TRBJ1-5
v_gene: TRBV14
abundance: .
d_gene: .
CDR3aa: CASSRGGNQPQHF
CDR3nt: TGTGCCAGCAGCCGGGGGGGCAATCAGCCCCAGCATTTT

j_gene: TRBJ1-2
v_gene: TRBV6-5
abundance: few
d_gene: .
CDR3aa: CASIEMLGEGEGYTF
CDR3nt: TGTGCCAGCATCGAAATGCTGGGAGAGGGCGAGGGCTACACCTTC